The next 19 T cell receptor beta chains were all read from a single sample in a study of shared clonotypes between healthy human individuals. TCRdb's table, derived via immunoSEQ multiplex PCR, lists solely in-frame clones and lacks some. The data contain 550,000 to 850,000 clones, around two thirds of them singletons. The sample taken for sequencing was memory CD4+ T cells sorted from blood. Subset indicated: CD45RA-negative fraction. The receptors come from a woman in her 30s in good health.

This rearrangement joins TRBV12-5 to TRBJ2-5; 8 nucleotides line up with TRBD2. V lost 6 bases, J lost 5 bases, and 5 bases stayed unmatched. This CDR3 region has 13 residues. The germline CDR1 and CDR2 sequences are LGHNT and FRNRAP. CDR3 region: CASGQAGVETQYF. The CDR3 region has the DNA TGTGCTAGTGGCCAAGCGGGAGTGGAGACCCAGTACTTC.

The chain links TRBV19 to TRBJ2-3; D gene uncertain. The CDR3 is 14 residues long. Germline assignment: CDR1 LNHDA and CDR2 SQIVND (reference sequence). Trimming removed 6 bases from V and 1 base from J, with 11 bases in between. The CDR3 protein is CASSLISRTDTQYF. The CDR3 DNA follows: TGTGCCAGTAGCCTCATCAGTCGCACAGATACGCAGTATTTT. The full variable domain, rest sourced from reference TRBV19 and TRBJ2-3, is DGGITQSPKYLFRKEGQNVTLSCEQNLNHDAMYWYRQDPGQGLRLIYYSQIVNDFQKGDIAEGYSVSREKKESFPLTVTSAQKNPTAFYLCASSLISRTDTQYFGPGTRLTVL.

The gene calls are TRBV7-2 and TRBJ2-1; D not resolved. Trimming took 3 bases from V and 2 from J, leaving 11 bases between them. The CDR3 sequence is 15 residues long. Germline V gene sequence: CDR1 SGHTA, CDR2 FQGNSA. CDR3 coding DNA: TGTGCCAGCAGCTTTAAGACATCCCCCTACAATGAGCAGTTCTTC. It encodes CASSFKTSPYNEQFF.

There are a few counts of this clone. The sample holds other DNA sequences that translate to the same CDR3. The chain combines TRBV7-2 with TRBJ2-7; weak D call: TRBD1 (6 bases). Germline CDR1 is SGHTA and CDR2 is FQGNSA. CDR3 size: 12 residues. The V end was cut by 6 bases, the J end by 3 bases, with 9 bases between. The CDR3 bases are TGTGCCAGCAGACAGGGCGGCTACGAGCAGTACTTC. It codes for CASRQGGYEQYF. The complete variable domain, with remaining parts taken from reference TRBV7-2 and TRBJ2-7, reads GAGVSQSPSNKVTEKGKDVELRCDPISGHTALYWYRQSLGQGLEFLIYFQGNSAPDKSGLPSDRFSAERTGGSVSTLTIQRTQQEDSAVYLCASRQGGYEQYFGPGTRLTVT.

The V gene is TRBV6-1, the J gene TRBJ1-1; 7 nucleotides align to TRBD1. The ends lost 2 bases at V and 3 bases at J; junction bases unmatched: 9. The germline CDR1 and CDR2 sequences are MNHNS and SASEGT. This CDR3 has 16 amino acids. The CDR3 protein is CASSEFGDSLYTEAFF. As DNA, the CDR3 is TGTGCCAGCAGTGAATTCGGGGACAGTCTTTACACTGAAGCTTTCTTT.

The rearrangement joins TRBV25-1 to TRBJ1-3, with no clear D. V lost 3 bases to trimming and J lost 0 bases, with 9 bases between them. This CDR3 has 15 amino acids. Germline assignment: CDR1 MGHDK and CDR2 SYGVNS. The CDR3 DNA reads TGTGCCAGCAGTGATTTTGGCAGCTCTGGAAACACCATATATTTT. This translates into CASSDFGSSGNTIYF.

The rearrangement links TRBV2 to TRBJ2-7; tentative D call: TRBD2 (8 bases). Per the germline V gene, CDR1 is SNHLY and CDR2 is FYNNEI. This CDR3 is built from 18 residues. Trimming took off 5 bases at V and 0 bases at J, with 23 bases between the two ends. The CDR3 loop is CASSYRGSSGSSSYEQYF. As DNA, the CDR3 is TGTGCCAGCAGTTACAGGGGTTCTAGCGGGTCCAGCTCCTACGAGCAGTACTTC.

J is TRBJ2-3 and V is TRBV5-1; D tentatively reads TRBD1 or TRBD2 (6 bases each). The germline V gene has CDR1 SGHRS and CDR2 YFSETQ. This CDR3 has 17 residues. Trimming left V 3 bases short and J 3 bases short, with 20 bases between. The CDR3 DNA is TGCGCCAGCAGCTGGGGGGCAGCGTCGGATAGGACAGATACGCAGTATTTT. Translating gives CASSWGAASDRTDTQYF.

This clone has just a few counts. This rearrangement joins TRBV7-9 to TRBJ2-3; D call uncertain. CDR3 length equals 12 residues. V was trimmed by 2 bases and J by 5 bases, leaving 5 bases between them. CDR1 SEHNR and CDR2 FQNEAQ come from the germline V gene (reference sequence). The CDR3 bases are TGTGCCAGCAGCTTAATGCTAGATACGCAGTATTTT. Amino acids: CASSLMLDTQYF.

This clone was detected only a few times. The chain couples TRBV16 to TRBJ1-3, with D tentatively TRBD1 (6 bases). Germline V lookup: CDR1 KGHSY, CDR2 FQNENV. The V end was cut by 5 bases, the J end by 0 bases, with 11 bases between. This CDR3 spans 15 amino acids. The CDR3 nucleotides read TGTGCCAGCAGCGGACAGCAGAACTCTGGAAACACCATATATTTT. Amino acids: CASSGQQNSGNTIYF.

V is TRBV28 and J is TRBJ2-3, with no clear D. Trimming left V 8 bases short and J 4 bases short, with 13 bases between. CDR1 is MDHEN and CDR2 is SYDVKM in the germline V gene. This CDR3 is 13 amino acids long. In nucleotides, the CDR3 is TGTGCCAGCCGCACGGCGTACCCAGATACGCAGTATTTT. Amino acid sequence: CASRTAYPDTQYF.

The V and J genes are TRBV5-1 and TRBJ2-3, with TRBD2 matching 7 bases. The CDR3 totals 16 residues. V gave up 0 bases and J gave up 2 bases; unmatched junction bases: 6. Germline assignment: CDR1 SGHRS and CDR2 YFSETQ. Written as DNA, the CDR3 is TGCGCCAGCAGCTTGGGGAGCGGGGACCACACAGATACGCAGTATTTT. Its translation: CASSLGSGDHTDTQYF.

In its sample, this clone was seen a few times. CDR3 bases: TGCGCCAGCAGCTTGTCTTTTGGAGCGCCGACCTACGAGCAGTACTTC. Translated, it gives CASSLSFGAPTYEQYF. The chain couples TRBV5-1 to TRBJ2-7; D gene unclear. Germline CDR1 SGHRS, CDR2 YFSETQ. CDR3 size: 16 residues. V dropped 1 base and J dropped 2 bases, with 16 bases sitting between them.

This clone appeared many times. The chain's CDR3 is CASSRTSGLGNEQFF. The CDR3 DNA follows: TGCGCCAGCAGCCGGACTAGCGGGTTAGGGAATGAGCAGTTCTTC. The V and J genes are TRBV5-1 and TRBJ2-1; TRBD2 aligns across 11 bases. The CDR3 sequence is 15 residues long. After removal of 4 bases from V and 7 bases from J, the junction contained 7 bases not matched to a gene. Germline assignment: CDR1 SGHRS and CDR2 YFSETQ.

This chain joins TRBV5-1 and TRBJ2-3; 7 positions agree with TRBD2. CDR3 size: 16 residues. CDR1 is SGHRS and CDR2 is YFSETQ in the germline V gene. The V gene end was trimmed by 1 base and the J gene end by 2 bases; junction bases not matched to a gene: 7. CDR3: CASSLSGSGPTDTQYF. CDR3 DNA: TGCGCCAGCAGCTTGTCTGGTAGCGGGCCCACAGATACGCAGTATTTT.

This clone was counted a few times. The junction and the germline gene differ at one end; a read error may be behind it. The chain carries TRBV11-2 and TRBJ2-7; no clear D. CDR3 length: 11 amino acids. Per germline, CDR1 SGHAT and CDR2 FQNNGV. The CDR3 DNA sequence: TGTGCCAGCAGCTTAGGAGCAGCCCTAGTCTTC. Translated, it gives CASSLGAALVF.

This clone was detected many times. The chain carries TRBV23-1 and TRBJ2-6; tentatively, D is TRBD2 (6 bases). Being an ORF, TRBV23-1 has a function that is uncertain. V was pared by 2 bases and J by 0 bases, with 26 bases between. This CDR3 is 22 amino acids long. The CDR3 nucleotides read TGCGCCAGCAGTCAACGTTTGCGGGGAGTCCCCGGGCTGTGCTCTGGGGCCAACGTCCTGACTTTC. Amino acid sequence: CASSQRLRGVPGLCSGANVLTF.

The V and J genes are TRBV27 and TRBJ2-7; D perhaps matches TRBD2 (5 bases). Deletions cut 1 base from V and 0 bases from J, with 13 bases between. The germline CDR1 and CDR2 sequences are MNHEY and SMNVEV (reference sequence). The CDR3 is 16 amino acids. The CDR3 nucleotides are TGTGCCAGCAGTTTATTCGCTAGCTCCGTCTCCTACGAGCAGTACTTC. Its translation is CASSLFASSVSYEQYF.

This chain joins TRBV27 and TRBJ2-1, with a possible D match to TRBD2 (5 bases). The germline gives CDR1 MNHEY, CDR2 SMNVEV (reference sequence). The V end was cut by 8 bases, the J end by 6 bases, with 14 bases between. The CDR3 length is 13 residues. Here the CDR3 DNA reads TGTGCCAGCTGGCCAGCGGCCACCAATGAGCAGTTCTTC. It yields the protein CASWPAATNEQFF.